These 2 T cell receptor beta chains were sequenced from one sample in a study of blood T cell repertoires in COVID-19. Method: immunoSEQ multiplex PCR; TCRdb's copy keeps in-frame clones and lacks some. The data contain more than 120,000 clones, about 87% of them seen just once; the ten biggest clones take up 0.9% to 0.95%. The material sequenced was peripheral blood. The receptor source for this set is a woman aged 45 to 65 with acute or convalescent COVID-19.

The chain joins TRBV19 to TRBJ1-2; 7 bases line up with TRBD1. CDR3 length: 14 amino acids. The junction had 6 bases not matched to a gene; V was cut back by 1 base and J by 7 bases. CDR1 is LNHDA, CDR2 SQIVND, per germline (reference sequence). CDR3 nucleotides: TGTGCCAGTAGTATAGCCGGACAGGTCCGTGGCTACACCTTC. As protein: CASSIAGQVRGYTF.

This clone occurred a few times. This rearrangement joins TRBV18 to TRBJ1-1; 8 bases are a match to TRBD1. Germline lookup yields CDR1 KGHSH and CDR2 LQKENI. This CDR3 contains 15 residues. V lost 4 bases to trimming and J lost 4 bases; unmatched junction nucleotides: 8. CDR3 DNA sequence: TGTGCCAGCTCACTCCAGACAGGGGATGCCACTGAAGCTTTCTTT. It encodes CASSLQTGDATEAFF.